This TCR beta chain is from a study of T-cell reconstitution after alpha-beta-depleted transplantation in children. Study-wide results and caveats: Among T cells one year after transplant, newly produced cells accounted for most counts and diversity. Where some patients showed high TCRbeta diversity at day 60, it came from recipient T cells and thymic progenitors that had survived. Approximately two months post-transplant, alpha-beta T cells reportedly originated from several hundred expanded graft clones.

Preparing the TCRbeta library involved the use of unique molecular identifiers. TCRdb reprocessed the PCR reads with MiXCR, giving one entry per CDR3 protein. The sample consists of around 300,000 distinct CDR3 sequences, 7.5% to 9% of them appearing once. Trimming removed 6 bases from V and 2 bases from J; junction bases left unmatched: 9. The CDR3 spans 15 residues. CDR1 MNHNS and CDR2 SASEGT come from the germline V gene. This clonotype was counted at least ten times. No antigen is known for it. The chain is built from TRBV6-1 and TRBJ1-1, with 7 bases lining up with TRBD1. This TCR came from a female patient aged 2-10 years who had a stem cell transplant for Fanconi anemia, so the T cells may come from the graft donor. The sequencing used peripheral blood, collected 360 days after TCRalphabeta/CD19-depleted stem cell transplant. The CDR3 DNA sequence: TGTGCCAGCAGCACCTGGGACAGCGCTAACACTGAAGCTTTCTTT. Translating gives CASSTWDSANTEAFF.